This T cell receptor beta chain was sequenced for a study of long-term antiretroviral therapy in people with HIV. Study-level background: The study's earliest collections predate the 2015 immediate-ART recommendation by about a decade. Study observations and caveats: Within the repertoire, clones expanded before ART were dominant at all time points. Diversity rose after ART but stayed below transplant donor controls.

On this clone itself: Antigen specificity is unknown.

Losses at the gene ends were 0 bases for V and 2 bases for J; bases not matched to a gene: 11. This CDR3 region has 19 residues. Looked up from germline, CDR1 is SEHNR and CDR2 is FQNEAQ (reference sequence). An immunoSEQ assay, version v3.0, was performed at survey level. Assay: immunoSEQ multiplex PCR; the TCRdb copy retains only in-frame clones and omits some. The data show roughly 20,000 clones, with 76% seen just once and 8% to 10% held by the top ten. Here the sequenced sample was unsorted PBMCs, taken 0.5 years before starting antiretroviral therapy. The genes are TRBV7-9 and TRBJ2-3; 10 bases are shared with TRBD2. The source is a young man with HIV. CDR3 residues: CASSLALAGGEGDTDTQYF. CDR3 in DNA: TGTGCCAGCAGCTTAGCGTTAGCGGGGGGCGAAGGAGACACAGATACGCAGTATTTT. The variable domain in full, completed from reference TRBV7-9 and TRBJ2-3, reads DTGVSQNPRHKITKRGQNVTFRCDPISEHNRLYWYRQTLGQGPEFLTYFQNEAQLEKSRLLSDRFSAERPKGSFSTLEIQRTEQGDSAMYLCASSLALAGGEGDTDTQYFGPGTRLTVL.